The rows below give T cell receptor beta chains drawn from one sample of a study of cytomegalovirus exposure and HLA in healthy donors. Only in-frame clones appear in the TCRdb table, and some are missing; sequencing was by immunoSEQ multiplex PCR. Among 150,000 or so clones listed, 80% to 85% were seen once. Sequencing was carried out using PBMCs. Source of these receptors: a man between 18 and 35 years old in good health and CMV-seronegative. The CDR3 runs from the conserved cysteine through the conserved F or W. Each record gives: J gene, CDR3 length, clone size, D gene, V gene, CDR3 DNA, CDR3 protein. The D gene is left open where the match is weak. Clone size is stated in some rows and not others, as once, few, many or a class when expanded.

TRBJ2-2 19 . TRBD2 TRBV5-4 TGTGCCAGCAGCTTGGTCCGGACTAGCGGGAGGGCCGAAACCGGGGAGCTGTTTTTT CASSLVRTSGRAETGELFF
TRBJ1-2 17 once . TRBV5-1 TGCGCCAGCAGCTTGAGGGCTGGACACATCTCAAACTATGGCTACACCTTC CASSLRAGHISNYGYTF
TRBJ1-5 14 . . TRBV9 TGTGCCAGCAGCGTAGGGGCCGGATCGAGGCCCCAGCATTTT CASSVGAGSRPQHF
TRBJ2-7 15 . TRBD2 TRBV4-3 TGCGCCAGCAGCCAAGTTCTCGCGGGAGGGTGGGAGCAGTACTTC CASSQVLAGGWEQYF
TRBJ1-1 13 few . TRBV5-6 TGTGCCAGCAGCTTGCCTCGCGGGGGAGAAGCTTTCTTT CASSLPRGGEAFF
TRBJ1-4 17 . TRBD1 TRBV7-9 TGTGCCAGCAGCTTATCTGGGTTGGGGACAGGGAGTGGAAAACTGTTTTTT CASSLSGLGTGSGKLFF
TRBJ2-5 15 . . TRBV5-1 TGCGCCAGCAGCCTATCCCCAGACAGGCAAGAGACCCAGTACTTC CASSLSPDRQETQYF
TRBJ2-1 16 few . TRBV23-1 TGCGCCAGCACCCAAAGAATTGATCGGGGCTACAATGAGCAGTTCTTC CASTQRIDRGYNEQFF
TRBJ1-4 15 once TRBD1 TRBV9 TGTGCCAGCAGCCCTCGACAGGGGACTAATGAAAAACTGTTTTTT CASSPRQGTNEKLFF
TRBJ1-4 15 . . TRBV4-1 TGCGCCAGCAGCCAAGTGACTAGGGTTGAAGAAAAACTGTTTTTT CASSQVTRVEEKLFF
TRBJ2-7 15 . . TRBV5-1 TGCGCCAGTATCTTCAAGCAGAAGGCGGCATACGAGCAGTACTTC CASIFKQKAAYEQYF
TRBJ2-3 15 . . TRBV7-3 TGTGCCAGCGGTGTCTCGGGCGGGAGCACAGATACGCAGTATTTT CASGVSGGSTDTQYF
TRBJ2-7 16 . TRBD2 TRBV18 TGTGCCAGCTCACCACCTAGCGGGAGTTATTCCTACGAGCAGTACTTC CASSPPSGSYSYEQYF
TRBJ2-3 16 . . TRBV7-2 TGTGCCAGCAGCACCTCCGGGACAATAGTCCCGCCTACGCAGTATTTT CASSTSGTIVPPTQYF
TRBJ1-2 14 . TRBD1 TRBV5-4 TGTGCCAGCAGCTTGGAAAAGGGGGCCCATGGCTACACCTTC CASSLEKGAHGYTF
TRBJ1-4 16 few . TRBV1 TGCACCAGCAGCCAAGATCCAGTCAGGGGGTTTGAAAAACTGTTTTTT CTSSQDPVRGFEKLFF
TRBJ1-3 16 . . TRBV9 TGTGCCAGCAGCGTCCTAGGGGGGGCCTCTGGAAACACCATATATTTT CASSVLGGASGNTIYF
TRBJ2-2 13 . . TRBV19 TGTGCCAGTAAGGCGGGGCGGTCCGGGGAGCTGTTTTTT CASKAGRSGELFF
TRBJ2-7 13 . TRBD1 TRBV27 TGTGCCAGCAGTTGGACAGGGGGCGACGAGCAGTACTTC CASSWTGGDEQYF
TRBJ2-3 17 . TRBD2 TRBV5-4 TGTGCCAGCAGCTCAGCCGGGACTAGCGTTAGCACAGATACGCAGTATTTT CASSSAGTSVSTDTQYF
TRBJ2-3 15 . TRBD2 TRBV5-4 TGTGCCAGCAGCCTACCGGGAGGCGGCACAGATACGCAGTATTTT CASSLPGGGTDTQYF
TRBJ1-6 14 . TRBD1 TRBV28 TGTGCCAGCAGTCAGGGACAGAGTAATTCACCCCTCCACTTT CASSQGQSNSPLHF
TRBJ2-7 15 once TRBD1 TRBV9 TGTGCCAGCAGCGTAGGAACAGGGGAGCGCTACGAGCAGTACTTC CASSVGTGERYEQYF
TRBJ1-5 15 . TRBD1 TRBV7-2 TGTGCCAGCAGCTTAGGGGGACAGAGCAATCAGCCCCAGCATTTT CASSLGGQSNQPQHF
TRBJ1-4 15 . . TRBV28 TGTGCCAGCAGTTTAGGACAACAAACTAATGAAAAACTGTTTTTT CASSLGQQTNEKLFF
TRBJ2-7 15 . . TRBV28 TGTGCCAGCAGCCCCGCGGCGGGGGCGCGATACGAGCAGTACTTC CASSPAAGARYEQYF
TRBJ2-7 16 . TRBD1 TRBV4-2 TGTGCCAGCAGCCAAGATGTGGGGCAGGGGGCCTGGGAGCAGTACTTC CASSQDVGQGAWEQYF
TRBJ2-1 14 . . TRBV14 TGTGCCAGCAGCCAAGTTACAGGCTACAATGAGCAGTTCTTC CASSQVTGYNEQFF